This T cell receptor (beta chain) appears in the sequencing data of a study of T cells after yellow fever vaccination. Turning to the study itself: SMART-Seq v4 Ultra Low Input prepared the low-cell-number fractions. Study-level findings and limits: Re-detected after boosting: most primary clones, 96% of CD4 and 80% to 90% of CD8. Clonotypes shared by both compartments, CD4 and CD8, made up a small share.

Universal primer sites and UMIs were introduced during 5'RACE template-switching synthesis of TCR cDNA. A single record per CDR3 protein comes from TCRdb applying MiXCR to the 5' RACE reads. The sample shows about 150,000 distinct CDR3 sequences, about 6% of them seen only once. V was cut by 7 bases and J by 5 bases, with 14 bases left in between. Germline CDR1 reads WSHSY; CDR2 reads SAAADI. The CDR3 spans 13 residues. This clonotype was seen repeatedly, ten times or more. Its specificity is unknown. Sequences were derived from CD4+ T cells sorted from PBMCs, sampled on the day of the first yellow fever vaccination. The origin of this receptor is a man younger than 35 who received the YFV17D yellow fever vaccine. V usage is TRBV10-2 and J usage is TRBJ2-5; D not resolved. This chain's CDR3 is CASTWTFWETQYF. The DNA of the CDR3 is TGCGCCAGCACATGGACCTTTTGGGAGACCCAGTACTTC.